Detailed here is one T cell receptor beta chain. This sample was taken from a study of blood T cell repertoires in COVID-19. Using immunoSEQ multiplex PCR, the repertoire was profiled, and TCRdb retains in-frame clones only, with some absent. This sample has around 150,000 clones, with about 86% found just once. Germline values: CDR1 SEHNR, CDR2 FQNEAQ (reference sequence). Trimming left V 2 bases short and J 8 bases short, with 9 bases between. CDR3 length: 12 residues. The chain couples TRBV7-9 to TRBJ1-2; D is unresolved. The sequencing sample was made of peripheral blood. The receptor's source is a man aged 18 to 30 with acute or convalescent COVID-19. DNA for the CDR3: TGTGCCAGCAGCTTATCGGAGGGCGGCTACACCTTC. Translating gives CASSLSEGGYTF.